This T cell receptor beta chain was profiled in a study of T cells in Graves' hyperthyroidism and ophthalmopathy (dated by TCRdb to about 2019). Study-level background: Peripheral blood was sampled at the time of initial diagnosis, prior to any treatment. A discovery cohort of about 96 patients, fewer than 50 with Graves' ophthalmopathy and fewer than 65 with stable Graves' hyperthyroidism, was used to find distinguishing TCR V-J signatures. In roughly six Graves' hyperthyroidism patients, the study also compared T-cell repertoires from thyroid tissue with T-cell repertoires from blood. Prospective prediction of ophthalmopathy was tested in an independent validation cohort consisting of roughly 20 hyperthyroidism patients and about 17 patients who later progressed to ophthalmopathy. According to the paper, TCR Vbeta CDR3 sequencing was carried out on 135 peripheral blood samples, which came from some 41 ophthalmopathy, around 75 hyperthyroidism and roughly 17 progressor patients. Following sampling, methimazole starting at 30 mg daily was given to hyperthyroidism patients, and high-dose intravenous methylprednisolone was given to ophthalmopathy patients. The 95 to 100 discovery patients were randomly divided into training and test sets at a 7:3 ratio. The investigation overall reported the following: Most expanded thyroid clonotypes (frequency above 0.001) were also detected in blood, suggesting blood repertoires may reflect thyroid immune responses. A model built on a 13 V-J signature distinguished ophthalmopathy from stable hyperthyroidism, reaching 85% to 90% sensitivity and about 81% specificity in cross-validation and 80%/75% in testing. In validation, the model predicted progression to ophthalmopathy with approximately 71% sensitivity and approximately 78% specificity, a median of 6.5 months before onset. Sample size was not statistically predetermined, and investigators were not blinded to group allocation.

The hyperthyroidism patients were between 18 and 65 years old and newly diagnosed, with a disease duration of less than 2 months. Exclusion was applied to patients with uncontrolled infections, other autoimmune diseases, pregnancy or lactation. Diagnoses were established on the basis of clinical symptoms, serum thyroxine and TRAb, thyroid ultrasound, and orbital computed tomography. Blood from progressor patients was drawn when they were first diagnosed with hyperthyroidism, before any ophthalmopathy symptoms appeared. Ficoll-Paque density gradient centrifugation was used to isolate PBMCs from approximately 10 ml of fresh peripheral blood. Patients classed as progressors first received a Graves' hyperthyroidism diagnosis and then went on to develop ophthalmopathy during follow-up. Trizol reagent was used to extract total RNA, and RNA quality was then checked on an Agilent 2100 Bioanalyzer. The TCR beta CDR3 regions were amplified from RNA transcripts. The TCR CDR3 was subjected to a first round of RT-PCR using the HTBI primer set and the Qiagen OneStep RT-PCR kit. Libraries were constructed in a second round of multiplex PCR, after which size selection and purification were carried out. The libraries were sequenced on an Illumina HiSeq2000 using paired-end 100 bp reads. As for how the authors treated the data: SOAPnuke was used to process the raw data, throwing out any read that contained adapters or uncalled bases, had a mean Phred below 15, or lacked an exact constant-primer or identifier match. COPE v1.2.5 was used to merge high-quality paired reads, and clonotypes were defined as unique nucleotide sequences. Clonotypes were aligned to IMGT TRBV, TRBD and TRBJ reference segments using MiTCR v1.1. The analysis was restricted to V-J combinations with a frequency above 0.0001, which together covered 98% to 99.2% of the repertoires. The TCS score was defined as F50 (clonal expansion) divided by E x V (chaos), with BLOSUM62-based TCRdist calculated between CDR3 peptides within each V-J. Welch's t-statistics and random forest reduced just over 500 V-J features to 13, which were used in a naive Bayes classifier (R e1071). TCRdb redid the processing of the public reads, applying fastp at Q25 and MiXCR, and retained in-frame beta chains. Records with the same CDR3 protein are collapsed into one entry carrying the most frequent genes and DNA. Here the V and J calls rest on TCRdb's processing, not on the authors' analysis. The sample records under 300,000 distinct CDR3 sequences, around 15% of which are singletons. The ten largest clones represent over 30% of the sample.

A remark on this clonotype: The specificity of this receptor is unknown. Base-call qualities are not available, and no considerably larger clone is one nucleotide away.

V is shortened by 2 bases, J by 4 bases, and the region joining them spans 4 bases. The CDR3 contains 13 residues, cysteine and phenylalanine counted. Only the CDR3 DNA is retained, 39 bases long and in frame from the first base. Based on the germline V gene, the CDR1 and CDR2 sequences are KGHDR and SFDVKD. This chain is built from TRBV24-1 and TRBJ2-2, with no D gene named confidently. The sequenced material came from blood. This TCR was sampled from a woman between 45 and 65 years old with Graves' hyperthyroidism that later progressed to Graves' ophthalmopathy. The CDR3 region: CATSDSPTGELFF. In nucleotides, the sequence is TGTGCCACCAGTGATTCCCCCACCGGGGAGCTGTTTTTT.